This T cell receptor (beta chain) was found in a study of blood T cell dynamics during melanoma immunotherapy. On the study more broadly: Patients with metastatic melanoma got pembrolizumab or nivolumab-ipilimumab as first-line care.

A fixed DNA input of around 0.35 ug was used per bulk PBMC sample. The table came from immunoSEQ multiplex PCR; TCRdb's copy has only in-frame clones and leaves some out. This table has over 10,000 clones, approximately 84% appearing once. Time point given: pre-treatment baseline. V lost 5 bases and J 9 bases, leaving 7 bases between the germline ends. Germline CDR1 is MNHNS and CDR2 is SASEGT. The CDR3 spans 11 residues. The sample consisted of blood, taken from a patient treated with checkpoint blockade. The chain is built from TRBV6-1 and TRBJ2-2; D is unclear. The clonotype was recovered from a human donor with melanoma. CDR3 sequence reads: CASSPSWELFF. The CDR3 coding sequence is TGTGCCAGCAGTCCATCTTGGGAGCTGTTTTTT.